Below are 24 T cell receptor beta chains sequenced from a single sample in a study of T cell responses to AZD1222 COVID-19 vaccine. Clones were read by immunoSEQ multiplex PCR, and TCRdb kept only the in-frame ones, dropping some. The sample lists about 120,000 clones; around 87% were seen once. The material was peripheral blood, obtained on day 0 of AZD1222 vaccination. The receptors derive from an adult in good health.

V and J are TRBV6-6 and TRBJ1-4, with D unclear. V was cut by 2 bases and J by 8 bases, with 15 bases left in between. This CDR3 spans 15 amino acids. The germline CDR1 and CDR2 sequences are MNHNY and SVGAGI (reference sequence). This CDR3 is CASSYLVRAEEKLFF. The CDR3 nucleotides are TGTGCCAGCAGTTACCTGGTCCGGGCCGAAGAAAAACTGTTTTTT.

The gene calls are TRBV2 and TRBJ2-2; no reliable D call. The V end was cut by 3 bases, the J end by 6 bases, with 2 bases between. CDR1 and CDR2 (germline): SNHLY, FYNNEI. The CDR3 length is 11 residues. CDR3 DNA sequence: TGTGCCAGCAGTGAGTCCGGGGAGCTGTTTTTT. This encodes CASSESGELFF.

As regards this clone: Other DNA variants within this sample encode the same CDR3. The chain has TRBV9 and TRBJ2-5; D unclear. The CDR3 consists of 15 residues. Germline values: CDR1 SGDLS, CDR2 YYNGEE. The V end was cut by 0 bases, the J end by 1 base, with 10 bases between. The DNA for the CDR3 is TGTGCCAGCAGCGTAGGCGGCGGTGGCCAAGAGACCCAGTACTTC. The encoded protein is CASSVGGGGQETQYF.

This clone was counted once. This chain joins TRBV7-7 and TRBJ2-2; D is ambiguous. The V end lost 0 bases, the J end lost 4 bases, and 3 bases lay between the germline ends. Germline CDR1 SSHAT, CDR2 FNYEAQ (reference sequence). This CDR3 contains 13 residues. The CDR3 is CASSLATTGELFF. CDR3 coding DNA: TGTGCCAGCAGCTTAGCGACCACCGGGGAGCTGTTTTTT.

The count of this clone is one. The chain employs TRBV5-1 and TRBJ1-5; the D is unclear. V shed 0 bases and J shed 4 bases, with 5 bases lying between them. The CDR3 spans 13 residues. Germline CDR1 SGHRS, CDR2 YFSETQ. The CDR3 nucleotides read TGCGCCAGCAGCTTGGCCGGTAATCAGCCCCAGCATTTT. It translates to CASSLAGNQPQHF.

The gene calls are TRBV11-2 and TRBJ2-2; 15 bases fit TRBD2. CDR1 SGHAT and CDR2 FQNNGV come from the germline V gene. J was trimmed by 6 bases and V by 5 bases; bases with no gene match: 1. The CDR3 loop spans 15 amino acids. The CDR3 here is CASSRTSGRAGELFF. The DNA of the CDR3 is TGTGCCAGCAGCAGGACTAGCGGGAGGGCCGGGGAGCTGTTTTTT. Using reference TRBV11-2 and TRBJ2-2 for the parts outside the CDR3, the full variable domain is EAGVAQSPRYKIIEKRQSVAFWCNPISGHATLYWYQQILGQGPKLLIQFQNNGVVDDSQLPKDRFSAERLKGVDSTLKIQPAKLEDSAVYLCASSRTSGRAGELFFGEGSRLTVL.

This clone was seen a handful of times. This sequence joins TRBV13 and TRBJ1-1; D unresolved. V shed 1 base and J shed 0 bases, with 9 bases lying between them. Germline-derived CDR1 and CDR2 are PRHDT and FYEKMQ (reference sequence). The CDR3 is 15 residues long. As DNA, the CDR3 is TGTGCCAGCAGCTTAGTTAACAGACTGAACACTGAAGCTTTCTTT. It specifies CASSLVNRLNTEAFF.

This chain connects TRBV7-2 to TRBJ1-3; D call uncertain. This CDR3 is built from 17 residues. Germline CDR1 reads SGHTA; CDR2 reads FQGNSA. V shed 5 bases and J shed 4 bases, with 21 bases lying between them. CDR3 sequence (DNA): TGTGCCAGCAGCCCCGCTGGGAGTCAGTCACGCGGAAACACCATATATTTT. Amino acids: CASSPAGSQSRGNTIYF.

The chain recombines TRBV2 with TRBJ2-3; a weak D match, TRBD2 (5 bases). The CDR3 runs 14 residues. The germline CDR1 and CDR2 sequences are SNHLY and FYNNEI. The germline V and J ends were trimmed by 7 bases and 0 bases, with 11 bases remaining between them. The CDR3 region is CASTPQRSTDTQYF. The CDR3 nucleotides are TGTGCCAGCACCCCCCAGCGGAGCACAGATACGCAGTATTTT.

The J gene is TRBJ1-1, the V gene TRBV5-5; D remains ambiguous. V was pared by 2 bases and J by 1 base, with 15 bases between. This CDR3 comprises 16 residues. Germline-derived CDR1 and CDR2 are SGHKS and YYEKEE (reference sequence). For the CDR3, the DNA is TGTGCCAGCAGCTTTAGATTGTTACTGGGGAACACTGAAGCTTTCTTT. Its translation is CASSFRLLLGNTEAFF. Looking up the rest from reference TRBV5-5 and TRBJ1-1 gives the full variable domain: DAGVTQSPTHLIKTRGQQVTLRCSPISGHKSVSWYQQVLGQGPQFIFQYYEKEERGRGNFPDRFSARQFPNYSSELNVNALLLGDSALYLCASSFRLLLGNTEAFFGQGTRLTVV.

This chain uses TRBV7-8 with TRBJ2-1, with no clear D. The germline V and J ends were trimmed by 1 base and 4 bases, with 5 bases remaining between them. The CDR3 extends over 13 amino acids. From germline, CDR1 is SGHVS and CDR2 FQNEAQ. The CDR3 bases are TGTGCCAGCAGCTTAGTTGCGTACAATGAGCAGTTCTTC. Residues: CASSLVAYNEQFF.

The chain recombines TRBV13 with TRBJ2-7; 9 bases are a match to TRBD2. Germline V gene lookup returns CDR1 PRHDT and CDR2 FYEKMQ (reference sequence). The J segment lost 1 base and the V segment lost 4 bases, leaving 5 bases of the junction unmatched. CDR3 size: 15 residues. The chain's CDR3 is CASSSGSGSSYEQYF. The CDR3 region has the DNA TGTGCCAGCAGCTCCGGTAGCGGGAGTTCCTACGAGCAGTACTTC. The variable domain in full, completed from reference TRBV13 and TRBJ2-7, reads AAGVIQSPRHLIKEKRETATLKCYPIPRHDTVYWYQQGPGQDPQFLISFYEKMQSDKGSIPDRFSAQQFSDYHSELNMSSLELGDSALYFCASSSGSGSSYEQYFGPGTRLTVT.

J is TRBJ2-5 and V is TRBV4-2; D is perhaps TRBD2 (6 bases). V lost 0 bases and J 3 bases, leaving 17 bases between the germline ends. This CDR3 has 17 amino acids. Germline assignment: CDR1 LGHNA and CDR2 YNFKEQ. CDR3 residues: CASSQDLQGGAEETQYF. DNA of the CDR3: TGTGCCAGCAGCCAAGATCTCCAGGGAGGCGCGGAAGAGACCCAGTACTTC.

This clone has more than one count but fewer than ten. The chain has TRBV15 and TRBJ1-5; D perhaps matches TRBD1 (6 bases). Germline V gene lookup returns CDR1 LNHNV and CDR2 YYDKDF (reference sequence). V shed 8 bases and J shed 0 bases, with 14 bases lying between them. The CDR3 loop spans 15 amino acids. The CDR3 nucleotides read TGTGCCACCGCGGACAGTTTTAATAGCAATCAGCCCCAGCATTTT. Encoded protein: CATADSFNSNQPQHF.

CDR3 amino acids: CASSQAPGLAGDEQFF. CDR3 DNA: TGCGCCAGCAGCCAAGCGCCGGGACTAGCCGGGGATGAGCAGTTCTTC. The chain combines TRBV4-1 with TRBJ2-1; 9 bases are a match to TRBD2. Germline V gene lookup returns CDR1 MGHRA and CDR2 YSYEKL. CDR3 length: 16 residues. The trim removed 1 base at V and 8 bases at J, leaving 9 bases unmatched.

The V and J genes are TRBV7-8 and TRBJ2-3, with 10 bases fitting TRBD2. V trimming: 1 base; J trimming: 4 bases; junction bases outside the gene matches: 8. CDR1 is SGHVS, CDR2 FQNEAQ, per germline. The CDR3 length is 17 residues. CDR3 amino acids: CASSLGTSGRASDTQYF. CDR3 sequence (DNA): TGTGCCAGCAGCTTAGGAACGAGCGGGAGGGCCTCAGATACGCAGTATTTT.

This clone has only a few counts. The chain carries TRBV6-2 or TRBV6-3 and TRBJ1-5; 8 bases match TRBD1. After removal of 4 bases from V and 0 bases from J, the junction contained 5 bases not matched to a gene. From germline, CDR1 is MNHEY and CDR2 SVGEGT. The CDR3 length is 16 residues. This CDR3 reads CASSSHGTGSNQPQHF. The DNA for the CDR3 is TGTGCCAGCAGTTCCCATGGGACAGGTAGCAATCAGCCCCAGCATTTT.

The rearrangement links TRBV11-2 to TRBJ1-1; D is undetermined. CDR3 length: 15 residues. CDR1 SGHAT and CDR2 FQNNGV come from the germline V gene. V was cut by 2 bases and J by 0 bases, with 10 bases left in between. The CDR3 is CASSLPWTVNTEAFF. In DNA form, the CDR3 reads TGTGCCAGCAGCTTACCCTGGACGGTGAACACTGAAGCTTTCTTT.

The chain carries TRBV5-1 and TRBJ2-3, with a tentative D call TRBD1 (6 bases). Trimming shortened V by 2 bases and J by 2 bases, and 9 bases separated the two germline ends. Germline CDR1 and CDR2: SGHRS and YFSETQ. This CDR3 has 14 residues. The CDR3: CASSLRTVTDTQYF. The CDR3 region has the DNA TGCGCCAGCAGCTTAAGGACAGTCACAGATACGCAGTATTTT. Based on the CDR3 plus reference TRBV5-1 and TRBJ2-3, the full variable domain is KAGVTQTPRYLIKTRGQQVTLSCSPISGHRSVSWYQQTPGQGLQFLFEYFSETQRNKGNFPGRFSGRQFSNSRSEMNVSTLELGDSALYLCASSLRTVTDTQYFGPGTRLTVL.

This clone was seen once. V is TRBV19 and J is TRBJ2-1, with 13 positions matching TRBD2. The CDR3 is 14 residues long. Germline-derived CDR1 and CDR2 are LNHDA and SQIVND (reference sequence). V shed 6 bases, J shed 10 bases, and the junction held 6 bases outside the gene matches. CDR3 protein: CASSQPGLAGEQFF. The CDR3 DNA sequence: TGTGCCAGTAGCCAACCGGGACTAGCGGGAGAGCAGTTCTTC.

The chain combines TRBV30 with TRBJ2-7, with TRBD2 matching over 7 bases. This CDR3 is 17 amino acids long. Germline loops: CDR1 GTSNPN, CDR2 SVGIG (reference sequence). After removal of 0 bases from V and 1 base from J, the junction contained 12 bases not matched to a gene. The CDR3 nucleotides are TGTGCCTGGAGTGTGCTCCGTCGGGGGGTACTGTCCTACGAGCAGTACTTC. Protein product: CAWSVLRRGVLSYEQYF.

This clone was observed once. The V gene is TRBV7-9, the J gene TRBJ1-1, with TRBD1 identical over 8 bases. The germline CDR1 and CDR2 sequences are SEHNR and FQNEAQ (reference sequence). V shed 5 bases, J shed 10 bases, and the junction held 9 bases outside the gene matches. The CDR3 contains 13 residues. CDR3 sequence (DNA): TGTGCCAGCAGCCCGAACAGGGGGTGGGGAGCTTTCTTT. This translates into CASSPNRGWGAFF. Using reference TRBV7-9 and TRBJ1-1 for the parts outside the CDR3, the full variable domain is DTGVSQNPRHKITKRGQNVTFRCDPISEHNRLYWYRQTLGQGPEFLTYFQNEAQLEKSRLLSDRFSAERPKGSFSTLEIQRTEQGDSAMYLCASSPNRGWGAFFGQGTRLTVV.

V and J are TRBV4-3 and TRBJ1-2, with TRBD1 matching 8 bases. V was clipped by 4 bases and J by 8 bases; unmatched bases: 9. The CDR3 runs to 14 residues. The germline CDR1 and CDR2 sequences are LGHNA and YSLEER. The CDR3 DNA is TGCGCCAGCAGCCTAACGGACAGGGTGGGGGGCTACACCTTC. Its translation is CASSLTDRVGGYTF.

This sequence joins TRBV7-8 and TRBJ1-1; a possible D gene is TRBD1 (6 bases). Germline values: CDR1 SGHVS, CDR2 FQNEAQ. The CDR3 contains 15 residues. V was trimmed by 5 bases and J by 1 base, leaving 14 bases between them. Here the CDR3 DNA reads TGTGCCAGCAGCCCACGGGACATTACGAACACTGAAGCTTTCTTT. This translates into CASSPRDITNTEAFF.